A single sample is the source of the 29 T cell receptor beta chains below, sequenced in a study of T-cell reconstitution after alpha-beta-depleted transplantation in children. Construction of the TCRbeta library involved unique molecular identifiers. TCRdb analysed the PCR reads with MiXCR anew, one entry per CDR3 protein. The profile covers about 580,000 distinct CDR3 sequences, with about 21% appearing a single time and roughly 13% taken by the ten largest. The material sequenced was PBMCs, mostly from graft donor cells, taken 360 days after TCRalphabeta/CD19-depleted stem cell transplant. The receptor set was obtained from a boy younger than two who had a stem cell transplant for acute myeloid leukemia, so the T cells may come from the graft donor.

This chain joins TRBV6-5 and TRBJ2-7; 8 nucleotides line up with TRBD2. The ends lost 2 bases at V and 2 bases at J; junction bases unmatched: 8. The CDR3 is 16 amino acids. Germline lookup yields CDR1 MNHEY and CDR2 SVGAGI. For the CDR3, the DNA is TGTGCCAGCAGTTACCGCGGTCCGGGGGGGCCCTACGAGCAGTACGTC. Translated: CASSYRGPGGPYEQYV.

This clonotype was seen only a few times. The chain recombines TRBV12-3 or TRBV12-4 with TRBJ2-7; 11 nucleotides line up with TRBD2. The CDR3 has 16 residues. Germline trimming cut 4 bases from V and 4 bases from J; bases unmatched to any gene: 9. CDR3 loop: CASSSFTSGGVYEQYF. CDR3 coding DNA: TGTGCCAGCAGTTCCTTTACTAGCGGGGGAGTGTACGAGCAGTACTTC.

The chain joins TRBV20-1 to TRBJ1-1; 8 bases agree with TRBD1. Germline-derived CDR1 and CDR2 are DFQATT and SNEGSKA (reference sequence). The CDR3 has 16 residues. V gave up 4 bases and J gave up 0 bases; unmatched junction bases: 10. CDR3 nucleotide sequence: TGCAGTGCTAACGACAGGGGAGCAGGTATGAACACTGAAGCTTTCTTT. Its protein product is CSANDRGAGMNTEAFF.

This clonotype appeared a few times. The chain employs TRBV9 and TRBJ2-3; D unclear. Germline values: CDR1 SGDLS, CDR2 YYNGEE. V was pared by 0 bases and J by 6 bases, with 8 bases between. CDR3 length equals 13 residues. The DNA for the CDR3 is TGTGCCAGCAGCGTAGCCCCAAGGGATACGCAGTATTTT. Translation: CASSVAPRDTQYF.

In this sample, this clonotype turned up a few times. CDR3 residues: CASSLDGGAGADTQYF. In DNA, the CDR3 is TGTGCCAGCAGCTTAGACGGGGGGGCGGGTGCAGATACGCAGTATTTT. The chain is built from TRBV11-2 and TRBJ2-3; TRBD2 matches at 8 bases. Germline V CDR1 and CDR2: SGHAT, FQNNGV. Losses at the gene ends were 0 bases for V and 4 bases for J; bases not matched to a gene: 6. This CDR3 comprises 16 residues.

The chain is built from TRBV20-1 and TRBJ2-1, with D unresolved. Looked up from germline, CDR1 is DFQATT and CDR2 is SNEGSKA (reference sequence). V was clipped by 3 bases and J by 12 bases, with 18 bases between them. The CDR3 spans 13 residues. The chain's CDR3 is CSASTTIERGQFF. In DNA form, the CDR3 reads TGCAGTGCTAGCACTACGATTGAAAGAGGGCAGTTCTTC.

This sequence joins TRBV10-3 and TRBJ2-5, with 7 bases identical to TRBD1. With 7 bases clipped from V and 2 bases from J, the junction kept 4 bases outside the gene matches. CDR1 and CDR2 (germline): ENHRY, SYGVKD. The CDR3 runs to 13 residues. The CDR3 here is CAIKGTVQETQYF. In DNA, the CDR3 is TGTGCCATCAAAGGGACAGTACAAGAGACCCAGTACTTC.

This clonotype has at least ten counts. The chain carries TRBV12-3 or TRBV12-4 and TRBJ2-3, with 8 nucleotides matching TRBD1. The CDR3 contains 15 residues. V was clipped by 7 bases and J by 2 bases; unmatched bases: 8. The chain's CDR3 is CASTKGTGTTDTQYF. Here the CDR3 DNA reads TGTGCCAGCACAAAAGGGACAGGAACCACAGATACGCAGTATTTT.

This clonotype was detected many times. The CDR3 sequence is CASSLGRGAYNEQFF. In DNA form, the CDR3 reads TGTGCCAGCAGCTTAGGGCGGGGAGCTTACAATGAGCAGTTCTTC. The chain joins TRBV7-2 to TRBJ2-1; a possible D gene is TRBD2 (6 bases). This CDR3 region has 15 residues. CDR1 SGHTA and CDR2 FQGNSA come from the germline V gene. V lost 1 base, J lost 4 bases, and 11 bases lay in between.

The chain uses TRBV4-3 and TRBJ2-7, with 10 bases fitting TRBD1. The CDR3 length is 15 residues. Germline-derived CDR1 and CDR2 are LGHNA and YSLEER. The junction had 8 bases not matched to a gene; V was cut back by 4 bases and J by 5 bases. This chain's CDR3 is CASSLLTGQGNEQYF. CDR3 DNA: TGCGCCAGCAGCCTCCTGACGGGACAGGGGAACGAGCAGTACTTC.

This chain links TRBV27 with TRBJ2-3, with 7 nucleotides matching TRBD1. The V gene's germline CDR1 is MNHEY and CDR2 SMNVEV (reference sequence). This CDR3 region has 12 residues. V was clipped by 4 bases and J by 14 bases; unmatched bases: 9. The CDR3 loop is CASSSRQGPRYF. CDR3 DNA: TGTGCCAGCAGTTCGCGACAGGGCCCAAGGTATTTT.

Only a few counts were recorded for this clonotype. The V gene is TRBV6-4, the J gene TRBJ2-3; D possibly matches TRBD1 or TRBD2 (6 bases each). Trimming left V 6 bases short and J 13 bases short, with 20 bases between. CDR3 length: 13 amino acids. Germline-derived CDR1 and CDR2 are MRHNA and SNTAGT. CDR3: CASSQTGATRKYF. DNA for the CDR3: TGTGCCAGCAGCCAGACGGGGGCGACTAGGAAGTATTTT.

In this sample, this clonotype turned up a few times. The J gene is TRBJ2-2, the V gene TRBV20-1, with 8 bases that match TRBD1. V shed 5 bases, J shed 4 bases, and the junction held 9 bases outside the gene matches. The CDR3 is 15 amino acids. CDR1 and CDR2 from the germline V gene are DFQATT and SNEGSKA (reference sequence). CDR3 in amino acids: CSASPQQGGTGELFF. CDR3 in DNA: TGCAGTGCTTCCCCCCAACAGGGGGGCACCGGGGAGCTGTTTTTT.

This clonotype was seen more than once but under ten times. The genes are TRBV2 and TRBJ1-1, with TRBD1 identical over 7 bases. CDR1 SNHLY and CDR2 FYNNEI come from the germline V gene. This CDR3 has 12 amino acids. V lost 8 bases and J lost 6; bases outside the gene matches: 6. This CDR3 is CASDRDNSEAFF. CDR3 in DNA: TGTGCCAGCGACAGGGACAATTCTGAAGCTTTCTTT.

CDR3 in amino acids: CASSLGTDRDTDTQYF. CDR3 nucleotides: TGCGCCAGCAGCTTGGGGACAGATAGGGACACAGATACGCAGTATTTT. The V call is TRBV5-1, the J call TRBJ2-3; maybe TRBD1 (6 bases). The germline V and J ends were trimmed by 0 bases and 2 bases, with 13 bases remaining between them. The CDR3 is 16 amino acids. Looked up from germline, CDR1 is SGHRS and CDR2 is YFSETQ.

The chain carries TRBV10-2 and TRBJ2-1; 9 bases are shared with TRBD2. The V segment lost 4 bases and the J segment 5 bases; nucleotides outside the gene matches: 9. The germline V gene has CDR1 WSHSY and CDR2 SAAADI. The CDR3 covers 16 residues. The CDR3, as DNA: TGCGCCAGCAGTGCGGATGTGGCGGGGGGGGACAATGAGCAGTTCTTC. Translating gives CASSADVAGGDNEQFF.

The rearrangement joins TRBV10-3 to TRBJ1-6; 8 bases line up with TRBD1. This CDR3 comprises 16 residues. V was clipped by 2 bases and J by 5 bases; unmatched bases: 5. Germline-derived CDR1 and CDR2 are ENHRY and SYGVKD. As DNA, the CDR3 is TGTGCCATCAGTGAGCCTTGGACAGGGAATAATTCACCCCTCCACTTT. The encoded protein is CAISEPWTGNNSPLHF.

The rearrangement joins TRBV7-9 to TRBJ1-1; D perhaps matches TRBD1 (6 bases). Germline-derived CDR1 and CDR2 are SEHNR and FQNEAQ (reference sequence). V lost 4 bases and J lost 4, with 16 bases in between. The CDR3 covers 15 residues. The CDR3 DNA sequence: TGTGCCAGCAGCTGGGACATTCTTGTGGGCACTGAAGCTTTCTTT. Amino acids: CASSWDILVGTEAFF.

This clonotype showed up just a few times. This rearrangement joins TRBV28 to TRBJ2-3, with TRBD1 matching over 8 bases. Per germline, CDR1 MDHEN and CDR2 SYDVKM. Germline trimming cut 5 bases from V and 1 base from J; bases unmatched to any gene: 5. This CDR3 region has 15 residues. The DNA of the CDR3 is TGTGCCAGCAGTGCTCCGGGACAGGGCACAGATACGCAGTATTTT. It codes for CASSAPGQGTDTQYF. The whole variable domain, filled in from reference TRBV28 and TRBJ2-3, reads DVKVTQSSRYLVKRTGEKVFLECVQDMDHENMFWYRQDPGLGLRLIYFSYDVKMKEKGDIPEGYSVSREKKERFSLILESASTNQTSMYLCASSAPGQGTDTQYFGPGTRLTVL.

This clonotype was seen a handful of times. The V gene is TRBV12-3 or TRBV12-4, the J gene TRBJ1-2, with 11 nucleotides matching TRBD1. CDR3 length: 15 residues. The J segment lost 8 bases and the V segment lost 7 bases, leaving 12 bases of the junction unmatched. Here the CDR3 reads CASTIPGQGARGYTF. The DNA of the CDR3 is TGTGCCAGCACCATCCCAGGACAGGGGGCGCGGGGCTACACCTTC.

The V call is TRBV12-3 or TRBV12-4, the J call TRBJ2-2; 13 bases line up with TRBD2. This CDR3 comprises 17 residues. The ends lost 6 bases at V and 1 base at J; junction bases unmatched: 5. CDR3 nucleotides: TGTGCCAGCAGAGATCGGACTAGCGGGGGGAACACCGGGGAGCTGTTTTTT. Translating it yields CASRDRTSGGNTGELFF.

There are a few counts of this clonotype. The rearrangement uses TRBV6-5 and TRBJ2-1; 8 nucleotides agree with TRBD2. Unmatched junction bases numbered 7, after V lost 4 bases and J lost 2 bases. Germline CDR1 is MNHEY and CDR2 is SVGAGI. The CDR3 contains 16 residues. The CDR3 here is CASSFRTSSTYNEQFF. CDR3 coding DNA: TGTGCCAGCAGTTTCCGGACTAGCAGTACCTACAATGAGCAGTTCTTC.

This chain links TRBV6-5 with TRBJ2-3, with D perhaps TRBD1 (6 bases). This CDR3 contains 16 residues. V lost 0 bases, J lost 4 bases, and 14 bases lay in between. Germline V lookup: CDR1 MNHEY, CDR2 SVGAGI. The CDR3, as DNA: TGTGCCAGCAGTTACTCGAGATGGGCAGGGGCAGATACGCAGTATTTT. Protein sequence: CASSYSRWAGADTQYF.

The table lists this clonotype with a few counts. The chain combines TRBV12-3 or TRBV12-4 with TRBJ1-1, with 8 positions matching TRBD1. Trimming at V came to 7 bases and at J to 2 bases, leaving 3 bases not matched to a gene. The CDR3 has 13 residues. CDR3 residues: CASTPGGNTEAFF. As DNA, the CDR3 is TGTGCCAGCACCCCAGGGGGCAACACTGAAGCTTTCTTT.

CDR3 DNA sequence: TGTGCCAGCAGTTACGGGTACCGGGATCAGCCCCAGCATTTT. Translation: CASSYGYRDQPQHF. The chain joins TRBV6-5 to TRBJ1-5, with unresolved D. Trimming left V 2 bases short and J 5 bases short, with 10 bases between. Germline-derived CDR1 and CDR2 are MNHEY and SVGAGI. This CDR3 region has 14 residues.

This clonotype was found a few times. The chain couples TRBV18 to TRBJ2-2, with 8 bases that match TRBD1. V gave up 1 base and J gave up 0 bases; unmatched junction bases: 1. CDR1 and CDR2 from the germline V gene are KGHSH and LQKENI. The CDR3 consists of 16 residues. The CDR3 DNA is TGTGCCAGCTCACCACGGACAGGGCCGAACACCGGGGAGCTGTTTTTT. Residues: CASSPRTGPNTGELFF.

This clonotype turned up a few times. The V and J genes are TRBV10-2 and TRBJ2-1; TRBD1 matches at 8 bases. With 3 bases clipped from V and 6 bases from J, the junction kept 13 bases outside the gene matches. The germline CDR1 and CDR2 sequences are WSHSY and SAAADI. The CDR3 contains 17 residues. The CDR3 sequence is CASSDPGRQGPSNEQFF. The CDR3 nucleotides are TGCGCCAGCAGTGATCCGGGGCGACAGGGGCCCTCCAATGAGCAGTTCTTC.

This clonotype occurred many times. This chain's CDR3 is CASRKTSGVNNEQFF. CDR3 nucleotides: TGTGCCAGCAGAAAAACTAGCGGGGTAAACAATGAGCAGTTCTTC. V is TRBV28 and J is TRBJ2-1; TRBD2 matches at 10 bases. Germline lookup yields CDR1 MDHEN and CDR2 SYDVKM. Trimming removed 6 bases from V and 5 bases from J; junction bases left unmatched: 7. The CDR3 is 15 amino acids.

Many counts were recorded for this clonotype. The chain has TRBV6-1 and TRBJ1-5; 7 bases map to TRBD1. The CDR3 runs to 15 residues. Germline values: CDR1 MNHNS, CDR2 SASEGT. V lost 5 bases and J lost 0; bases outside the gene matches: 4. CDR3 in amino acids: CASSKGTASNQPQHF. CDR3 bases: TGTGCCAGCAGTAAAGGGACAGCTAGCAATCAGCCCCAGCATTTT.